This T cell receptor beta chain came from a study of T cell repertoires in cytomegalovirus infection. For the study at large: Used in the study were CMV epitopes, some recently identified and HLA-C-restricted, others well-studied and HLA-B-restricted. In public TCR beta signatures, there were indications of both CMV infection and matching HLA type. Study-level results: The ex vivo response was dominated by HLA-C-restricted CMV-specific TCR beta clonotypes.

Per the germline V gene, CDR1 is MNHEY and CDR2 is SVGEGT. Trimming removed 7 bases from V and 4 bases from J; junction bases left unmatched: 5. The CDR3 has 14 amino acids. In regard to this clonotype: Its antigen is still unknown.

TCRdb redid the calling of the reads with MiXCR, one entry per CDR3 protein. This sample has approximately 340,000 distinct CDR3 sequences, with just under 30% found just once. Sequences were derived from cultured PBMCs, sampled from culture after CMV antigen stimulation. The sequence was collected from a human donor in good health (CMV status not recorded). Some clones in this sample may be carry-over from other donors' samples. The chain links TRBV6-2 or TRBV6-3 to TRBJ2-1; 9 nucleotides line up with TRBD2. CDR3 bases: TGTGCCAGCATCTGGCGGGGGGGGTACAATGAGCAGTTCTTC. Amino acid sequence: CASIWRGGYNEQFF.